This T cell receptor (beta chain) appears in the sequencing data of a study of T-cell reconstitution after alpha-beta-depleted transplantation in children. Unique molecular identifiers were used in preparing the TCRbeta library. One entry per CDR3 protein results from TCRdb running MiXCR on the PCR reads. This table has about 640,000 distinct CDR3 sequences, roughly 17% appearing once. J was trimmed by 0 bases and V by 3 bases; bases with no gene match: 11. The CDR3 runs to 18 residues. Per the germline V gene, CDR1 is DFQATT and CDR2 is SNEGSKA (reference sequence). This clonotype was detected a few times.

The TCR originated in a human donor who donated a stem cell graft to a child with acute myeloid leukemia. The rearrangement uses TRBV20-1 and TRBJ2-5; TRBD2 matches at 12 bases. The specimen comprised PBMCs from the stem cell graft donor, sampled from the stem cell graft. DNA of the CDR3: TGCAGTGCTAGGGGGTACTTAGCTAGCGGGGGGGACCAAGAGACCCAGTACTTC. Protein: CSARGYLASGGDQETQYF.